The clone carrying this T cell receptor (beta chain) occurred many times. Its antigen is unknown. The entry originates in a study of neurological immune-mediated disorders. TCRdb used MiXCR to reprocess the 5' RACE reads, holding one entry per CDR3 protein. Here the sample spans tens of thousands of distinct CDR3 sequences, about 6% being singletons. Per the germline V gene, CDR1 is SGHTA and CDR2 is FQGTGA. The V gene lost 5 bases and the J gene lost 1 base, with 10 bases spanning the gap. This CDR3 region has 14 residues. Study-level results: Across subjects, expanded clones had no CDR3 amino acid sequences in common, pointing to private repertoires in all groups.

Sorted libraries drew on approximately 960,000 CD4+ or CD8+ T cells. The chain employs TRBV7-3 and TRBJ2-3; D unclear. The clonotype was recovered from a woman in her forties or fifties in good health. The sequenced sample was CD4+ T cells from blood. CDR3 protein: CASSNGLGTDTQYF. The DNA of the CDR3 is TGTGCCAGCAGCAACGGTCTAGGCACAGATACGCAGTATTTT.